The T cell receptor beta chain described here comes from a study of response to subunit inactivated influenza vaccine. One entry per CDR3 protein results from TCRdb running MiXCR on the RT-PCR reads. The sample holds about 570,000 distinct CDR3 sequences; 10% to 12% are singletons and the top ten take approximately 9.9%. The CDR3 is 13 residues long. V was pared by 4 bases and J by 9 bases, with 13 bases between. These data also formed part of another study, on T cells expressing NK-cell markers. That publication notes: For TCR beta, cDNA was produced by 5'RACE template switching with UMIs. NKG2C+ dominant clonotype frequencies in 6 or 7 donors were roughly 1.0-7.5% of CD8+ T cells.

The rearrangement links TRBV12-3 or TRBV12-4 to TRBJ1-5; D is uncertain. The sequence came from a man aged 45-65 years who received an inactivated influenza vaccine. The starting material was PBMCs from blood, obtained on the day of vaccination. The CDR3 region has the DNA TGTGCCAGCAGTTCGATAGGCTCTGGGCCCCAGCATTTT. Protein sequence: CASSSIGSGPQHF.